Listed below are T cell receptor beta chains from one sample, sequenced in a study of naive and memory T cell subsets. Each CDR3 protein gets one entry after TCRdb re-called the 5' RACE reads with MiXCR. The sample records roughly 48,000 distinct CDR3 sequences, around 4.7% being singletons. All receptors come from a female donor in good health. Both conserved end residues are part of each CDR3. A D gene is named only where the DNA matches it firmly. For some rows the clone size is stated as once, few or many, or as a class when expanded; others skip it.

cdr3_aa: CATSRARQALRTDTQYF
cdr3_nt: TGTGCCACCAGCAGAGCTAGACAGGCTCTTCGCACAGATACGCAGTATTTT
v_call: TRBV15
clone_size: many
j_call: TRBJ2-3
d_call: .

cdr3_aa: CASSQRTGLTDTQYF
cdr3_nt: TGTGCCAGCAGCCAGCGGACGGGGCTGACAGATACGCAGTATTTT
v_call: TRBV14
clone_size: many
j_call: TRBJ2-3
d_call: .

cdr3_aa: CASSFRFPGGETQYF
cdr3_nt: TGTGCCAGCAGCTTCCGGTTCCCCGGGGGAGAGACCCAGTACTTC
v_call: TRBV5-4
clone_size: many
j_call: TRBJ2-5
d_call: .

cdr3_aa: CASSPGVNYGYTF
cdr3_nt: TGCGCCAGCAGCCCAGGGGTGAACTATGGCTACACCTTC
v_call: TRBV4-1
clone_size: many
j_call: TRBJ1-2
d_call: .

cdr3_aa: CASKSKGPSLAPGELFF
cdr3_nt: TGTGCCAGCAAAAGTAAGGGGCCGTCCCTAGCCCCCGGGGAGCTGTTTTTT
v_call: TRBV27
clone_size: many
j_call: TRBJ2-2
d_call: .

cdr3_aa: CSASREQFF
cdr3_nt: TGCAGTGCTAGTCGAGAGCAGTTCTTC
v_call: TRBV20-1
clone_size: many
j_call: TRBJ2-1
d_call: .

cdr3_aa: CASSLQRVMNTEAFF
cdr3_nt: TGTGCCAGCAGCTTACAGAGAGTCATGAACACTGAAGCTTTCTTT
v_call: TRBV11-2
clone_size: few
j_call: TRBJ1-1
d_call: .

cdr3_aa: CASSLRTATYEQYF
cdr3_nt: TGCGCCAGCAGCTTACGGACAGCGACCTACGAGCAGTACTTC
v_call: TRBV5-1
clone_size: many
j_call: TRBJ2-7
d_call: .

cdr3_aa: CASSLAAGEVEKLFF
cdr3_nt: TGCGCCAGCAGCTTGGCTGCAGGGGAGGTTGAAAAACTGTTTTTT
v_call: TRBV5-1
clone_size: many
j_call: TRBJ1-4
d_call: .

cdr3_aa: CASSPRGQGLFETQYF
cdr3_nt: TGTGCCAGCTCACCCCGTGGACAGGGGCTGTTTGAGACCCAGTACTTC
v_call: TRBV18
clone_size: many
j_call: TRBJ2-5
d_call: TRBD1

cdr3_aa: CASSVRDYYNEQFF
cdr3_nt: TGTGCCAGCAGTGTCCGGGACTACTACAATGAGCAGTTCTTC
v_call: TRBV2
clone_size: many
j_call: TRBJ2-1
d_call: TRBD2

cdr3_aa: CASSLEQGSGSSGYTQYF
cdr3_nt: TGTGCCAGCAGCTTAGAGCAGGGTAGCGGGTCCTCGGGGTATACGCAGTATTTT
v_call: TRBV7-2
clone_size: many
j_call: TRBJ2-3
d_call: TRBD2

cdr3_aa: CASMSPSSYNEQFF
cdr3_nt: TGTGCCAGCATGTCCCCGAGCTCCTACAATGAGCAGTTCTTC
v_call: TRBV28
clone_size: many
j_call: TRBJ2-1
d_call: .

cdr3_aa: CSVARLTQPNTEAFF
cdr3_nt: TGCAGCGTCGCTAGATTGACACAACCAAACACTGAAGCTTTCTTT
v_call: TRBV29-1
clone_size: few
j_call: TRBJ1-1
d_call: .

cdr3_aa: CASSSPGQGLAKNIQYF
cdr3_nt: TGTGCCAGCAGCTCACCGGGACAGGGATTAGCCAAAAACATTCAGTACTTC
v_call: TRBV5-4
clone_size: many
j_call: TRBJ2-4
d_call: TRBD1

cdr3_aa: CSAETRGNQPQHF
cdr3_nt: TGCAGTGCTGAAACTAGGGGGAACCAGCCCCAGCATTTT
v_call: TRBV20-1
clone_size: many
j_call: TRBJ1-5
d_call: .

cdr3_aa: CSARGSSYEQYF
cdr3_nt: TGCAGTGCTAGAGGGTCCTCCTACGAGCAGTACTTC
v_call: TRBV20-1
clone_size: few
j_call: TRBJ2-7
d_call: .

cdr3_aa: CASSLGQGDYGYTF
cdr3_nt: TGTGCCAGCAGTTTGGGACAGGGGGACTATGGCTACACCTTC
v_call: TRBV12-3/TRBV12-4
clone_size: many
j_call: TRBJ1-2
d_call: TRBD1

cdr3_aa: CASSAPGGDEAFF
cdr3_nt: TGTGCCAGCAGCGCCCCAGGAGGAGATGAAGCTTTCTTT
v_call: TRBV7-3
clone_size: .
j_call: TRBJ1-1
d_call: .

cdr3_aa: CATSFDRRYEQYF
cdr3_nt: TGTGCCACCAGTTTTGACAGGAGATACGAGCAGTACTTC
v_call: TRBV28
clone_size: many
j_call: TRBJ2-7
d_call: .

cdr3_aa: CASSLPAGGLETQYF
cdr3_nt: TGTGCCAGCAGCTTACCAGCGGGAGGATTGGAGACCCAGTACTTC
v_call: TRBV7-8
clone_size: few
j_call: TRBJ2-5
d_call: TRBD2

cdr3_aa: CASSLVVLAGASNEQFF
cdr3_nt: TGTGCCAGCAGTTTAGTGGTCCTAGCGGGAGCGAGCAATGAGCAGTTCTTC
v_call: TRBV27
clone_size: many
j_call: TRBJ2-1
d_call: TRBD2

cdr3_aa: CASSVEDTQYF
cdr3_nt: TGTGCCAGCAGCGTAGAGGATACGCAGTATTTT
v_call: TRBV9
clone_size: many
j_call: TRBJ2-3
d_call: .

cdr3_aa: CSARAQMNTEAFF
cdr3_nt: TGCAGTGCTAGAGCACAGATGAACACTGAAGCTTTCTTT
v_call: TRBV20-1
clone_size: many
j_call: TRBJ1-1
d_call: .

cdr3_aa: CSVESRQRYNSPLHF
cdr3_nt: TGCAGCGTTGAATCGCGACAGAGATATAATTCACCCCTCCACTTT
v_call: TRBV29-1
clone_size: many
j_call: TRBJ1-6
d_call: .

cdr3_aa: CATRAAGHRAGTNSGSTDTQYF
cdr3_nt: TGTGCCACCAGGGCCGCAGGACATCGAGCGGGAACGAACTCCGGTAGCACAGATACGCAGTATTTT
v_call: TRBV24-1
clone_size: .
j_call: TRBJ2-3
d_call: TRBD2

cdr3_aa: CASSLAGWGKTEAFF
cdr3_nt: TGTGCCAGCAGTTTGGCAGGGTGGGGAAAAACTGAAGCTTTCTTT
v_call: TRBV28
clone_size: .
j_call: TRBJ1-1
d_call: .

cdr3_aa: CASSPRLTGELFF
cdr3_nt: TGTGCCAGCAGCCCCCGGCTCACCGGGGAGCTGTTTTTT
v_call: TRBV28
clone_size: many
j_call: TRBJ2-2
d_call: .

cdr3_aa: CASRFRGGYNYGYTF
cdr3_nt: TGTGCAAGTCGCTTCAGGGGCGGGTACAACTATGGCTACACCTTC
v_call: TRBV12-2
clone_size: many
j_call: TRBJ1-2
d_call: .

cdr3_aa: CASSGQESTGGDTQYF
cdr3_nt: TGTGCCAGCAGCGGCCAGGAGAGCACAGGGGGAGATACGCAGTATTTT
v_call: TRBV28
clone_size: many
j_call: TRBJ2-3
d_call: TRBD1

cdr3_aa: CASRRLAGASYNEQFF
cdr3_nt: TGTGCCAGCAGGAGACTAGCGGGAGCTTCCTACAATGAGCAGTTCTTC
v_call: TRBV12-3/TRBV12-4
clone_size: .
j_call: TRBJ2-1
d_call: TRBD2

cdr3_aa: CASRGTGPFSNQPQHF
cdr3_nt: TGTGCCAGCAGGGGGACAGGCCCATTTAGCAATCAGCCCCAGCATTTT
v_call: TRBV2
clone_size: many
j_call: TRBJ1-5
d_call: TRBD1

cdr3_aa: CASRGLSLAKNIQYF
cdr3_nt: TGTGCCAGCAGGGGACTAAGCCTAGCCAAAAACATTCAGTACTTC
v_call: TRBV28
clone_size: many
j_call: TRBJ2-4
d_call: TRBD2

cdr3_aa: CASSHNDKRNTIYF
cdr3_nt: TGTGCCAGCAGCCACAACGACAAGAGAAACACCATATATTTT
v_call: TRBV28
clone_size: many
j_call: TRBJ1-3
d_call: .

cdr3_aa: CASSFLAGTTSSGELFF
cdr3_nt: TGTGCCAGCAGTTTCCTAGCGGGAACGACGAGTTCCGGGGAGCTGTTTTTT
v_call: TRBV6-5
clone_size: many
j_call: TRBJ2-2
d_call: TRBD2

cdr3_aa: CASSRTSGSTDTQYF
cdr3_nt: TGTGCCAGCAGCCGCACTAGCGGGAGCACAGATACGCAGTATTTT
v_call: TRBV5-4
clone_size: many
j_call: TRBJ2-3
d_call: TRBD2

cdr3_aa: CASRKVSGAGNTIYF
cdr3_nt: TGTGCCAGCAGAAAAGTGTCAGGGGCTGGAAACACCATATATTTT
v_call: TRBV6-5
clone_size: many
j_call: TRBJ1-3
d_call: .

cdr3_aa: CASSLSEKQYF
cdr3_nt: TGTGCCAGCAGTTTATCGGAGAAGCAGTACTTC
v_call: TRBV28
clone_size: .
j_call: TRBJ2-7
d_call: .

cdr3_aa: CATSRYGTSGSYEQYF
cdr3_nt: TGTGCCACCAGCAGATACGGGACTAGCGGGAGTTACGAGCAGTACTTC
v_call: TRBV15
clone_size: many
j_call: TRBJ2-7
d_call: TRBD2

cdr3_aa: CASSQEGQRNQPQHF
cdr3_nt: TGCGCCAGCAGCCAAGAAGGACAGCGCAATCAGCCCCAGCATTTT
v_call: TRBV4-3
clone_size: few
j_call: TRBJ1-5
d_call: .

cdr3_aa: CASSTGTYGYTF
cdr3_nt: TGTGCCAGCAGTACAGGAACCTATGGCTACACCTTC
v_call: TRBV6-5
clone_size: many
j_call: TRBJ1-2
d_call: .